Below are 9 T cell receptor beta chains sequenced from a single sample in a study of vaccination and CD4 T cells after COVID-19. Their specific antigens are unknown. Noted treatment: approximately 10-day PBMC culture with coronavirus spike peptide pools or control peptides (ViraFEST assay). Ahead of the COVID-19 pandemic (2011-2018), the CD4+ T cells of the unexposed donor were collected. Cultured CD4+ T cells had their DNA profiled by the Oncomine TCR Beta short-read assay. From the PCR reads, TCRdb called clonotypes with MiXCR, one entry per CDR3 protein. The sample contains about 6,900 distinct CDR3 sequences, over 20% of which appear only once. Sequencing was performed on CD4+ T cells from blood, cultured in vitro. These TCRs come from a human donor in good health.

The chain couples TRBV3-1 to TRBJ2-7; a weak D match, TRBD1 (6 bases). Germline V gives CDR1 LGHDT, CDR2 YNNKEL (reference sequence). This CDR3 has 13 residues. Trimming removed 4 bases at V and 2 bases at J, with 9 bases between. The CDR3 nucleotides read TGTGCCAGCAGCCTTCACAGGGCCTACGAGCAGTACTTC. This translates into CASSLHRAYEQYF.

The chain links TRBV6-1 to TRBJ2-7; D ambiguous. The CDR3 sequence is 15 residues long. Trimming took 4 bases from V and 0 from J, leaving 13 bases between them. CDR1 and CDR2 (germline): MNHNS, SASEGT. CDR3 DNA: TGTGCCAGCAGTGTCCAGGACGAACTCTCCTACGAGCAGTACTTC. Protein: CASSVQDELSYEQYF.

The rearrangement uses TRBV6-1 and TRBJ2-5, with D unclear. The V end was cut by 2 bases, the J end by 7 bases, with 14 bases between. Germline V lookup: CDR1 MNHNS, CDR2 SASEGT. This CDR3 has 14 amino acids. The CDR3 DNA is TGTGCCAGCAGTGAACAACCCACAAAGGGGACCCAGTACTTC. As protein: CASSEQPTKGTQYF.

This clonotype was recorded a few times. V is TRBV7-3 and J is TRBJ2-3; 7 positions match TRBD2. The CDR3 spans 16 residues. The V gene's germline CDR1 is SGHTA and CDR2 FQGTGA. Trimming at V came to 1 base and at J to 7 bases, leaving 11 bases not matched to a gene. CDR3 bases: TGTGCCAGCAGCTTAAGGGGTGAAAGCGGGGCTAATACGCAGTATTTT. Translation: CASSLRGESGANTQYF.

The chain combines TRBV2 with TRBJ1-2; 9 bases map to TRBD1. The CDR3 length is 14 residues. V gave up 8 bases and J gave up 7 bases; unmatched junction bases: 11. CDR1 and CDR2 (germline): SNHLY, FYNNEI. The DNA of the CDR3 is TGTGCCAGCGCAGGGGGGACAGGGCTGCGTGGCTACACCTTC. This gives the protein CASAGGTGLRGYTF.

The V call is TRBV5-4, the J call TRBJ2-3; D is unresolved. V was trimmed by 4 bases and J by 1 base, leaving 16 bases between them. Germline CDR1 is SGHNT and CDR2 is YYREEE (reference sequence). This CDR3 is 16 amino acids long. CDR3 sequence reads: CASSVTAQSRTDTQYF. CDR3 DNA: TGTGCCAGCAGCGTTACGGCGCAATCTCGCACAGATACGCAGTATTTT.

This clonotype was observed a few times. V and J are TRBV28 and TRBJ1-2; possibly TRBD1 for D (5 bases). Germline values: CDR1 MDHEN, CDR2 SYDVKM. Trimming removed 3 bases at V and 5 bases at J, with 10 bases between. There are 13 residues in the CDR3. The chain's CDR3 is CASSFQSGYGYTF. CDR3 nucleotide sequence: TGTGCCAGCAGTTTCCAATCAGGGTATGGCTACACCTTC.

In regard to this clonotype: This could be a read error, since a much larger clone is one nucleotide away. The rearrangement links TRBV20-1 to TRBJ2-5; the match to TRBD2 covers 11 bases. CDR3 length equals 13 residues. J lost 5 bases, V lost 7 bases, and 6 bases had no gene match. Per the germline V gene, CDR1 is DFQATT and CDR2 is SNEGSKA (reference sequence). CDR3 sequence (DNA): TGCAGTGTTAGCGGGGGGGCGGTGGAGACCCAGTACTTC. It codes for CSVSGGAVETQYF.

The V call is TRBV7-3, the J call TRBJ2-3, with 13 bases matching TRBD2. Trimming at V came to 4 bases and at J to 4 bases, leaving 8 bases not matched to a gene. The CDR3 loop spans 17 amino acids. CDR1 is SGHTA and CDR2 is FQGTGA in the germline V gene. The CDR3 here is CASSSRTSGGVSDTQYF. The CDR3 coding sequence is TGTGCCAGCAGCTCCCGGACTAGCGGGGGAGTTTCAGATACGCAGTATTTT.